Listed below are T cell receptor beta chains from one sample, sequenced in a study of beta chain features in type 1 diabetes. TCRdb's table, derived via immunoSEQ multiplex PCR, lists solely in-frame clones and lacks some. Of under 450,000 clones in the sample, more than 13% were seen once. Sequenced sample: naive CD4+ T cells from blood. The receptor set was obtained from a young woman in good health. CDR3s include the opening cysteine and the closing phenylalanine or tryptophan. A D gene is named only where the DNA matches it firmly. Rows may omit the clone size; those that give it use once, few, many or a size class.

TRBJ2-7 | TRBV4-2 | TRBD2 | few | CASSQSEAGGPNEQYF | TGTGCCAGCAGCCAAAGCGAAGCGGGAGGGCCCAACGAGCAGTACTTC
TRBJ2-5 | TRBV29-1 | . | . | CSVSVRETQYF | TGCAGCGTATCGGTTAGAGAGACCCAGTACTTC
TRBJ2-3 | TRBV29-1 | TRBD1 | . | CSAVRDRGTDTQYF | TGCAGCGCTGTTAGGGACAGGGGGACAGATACGCAGTATTTT
TRBJ1-1 | TRBV5-1 | . | . | CASIRTGGTEAFF | TGCGCCAGCATCCGAACGGGGGGTACTGAAGCTTTCTTT
TRBJ2-3 | TRBV5-1 | TRBD2 | . | CASSLAGGPTDTQYF | TGCGCCAGCAGCTTGGCGGGAGGGCCCACAGATACGCAGTATTTT
TRBJ1-1 | TRBV7-9 | . | . | CASSWRVNTEAFF | TGTGCCAGCAGCTGGCGGGTCAACACTGAAGCTTTCTTT
TRBJ2-7 | TRBV5-1 | . | . | CASSLGVSEQYF | TGCGCCAGCAGCTTGGGAGTGTCCGAGCAGTACTTC
TRBJ2-3 | TRBV19 | TRBD2 | . | CASKERAGGRDTQYF | TGTGCCAGTAAGGAGCGAGCGGGGGGACGAGATACGCAGTATTTT
TRBJ2-1 | TRBV5-1 | TRBD2 | few | CASSLVILRGLAGSNEQFF | TGCGCCAGCAGCTTGGTAATTTTACGGGGACTAGCGGGATCTAATGAGCAGTTCTTC
TRBJ1-2 | TRBV6-1 | TRBD1 | . | CASSELGQVYGYTF | TGTGCCAGCAGCGAACTCGGACAGGTCTATGGCTACACCTTC
TRBJ2-7 | TRBV11-2 | TRBD1 | few | CASSFRQGSREQYF | TGTGCCAGCAGCTTTCGACAGGGTTCGAGGGAGCAGTACTTC
TRBJ2-1 | TRBV28 | . | . | CASSHKQFF | TGTGCCAGCAGTCACAAGCAGTTCTTC
TRBJ2-5 | TRBV4-1 | . | . | CASSQDQGGGQETQYF | TGCGCCAGCAGCCAAGACCAAGGGGGGGGGCAAGAGACCCAGTACTTC
TRBJ2-7 | TRBV30 | TRBD2 | few | CAWSVQSGRTNEQYF | TGTGCCTGGAGTGTACAGAGCGGGAGGACCAACGAGCAGTACTTC
TRBJ2-4 | TRBV7-9 | . | . | CASSLDSLAKNIQYF | TGTGCCAGCAGCTTAGACAGCTTAGCCAAAAACATTCAGTACTTC
TRBJ1-3 | TRBV7-7 | . | . | CAVQGTGNTIYF | TGTGCTGTCCAGGGGACTGGAAACACCATATATTTT
TRBJ1-1 | TRBV7-3 | TRBD1 | few | CASSRNRGNTEAFF | TGTGCCAGCAGCAGAAACAGGGGGAACACTGAAGCTTTCTTT
TRBJ2-1 | TRBV7-9 | TRBD2 | . | CASSTLPSSGGGEQFF | TGTGCCAGCAGCACCTTGCCATCTAGCGGCGGTGGGGAGCAGTTCTTC
TRBJ2-5 | TRBV7-2 | . | . | CASSPEGGIRGQETQYF | TGTGCCAGCAGCCCGGAAGGTGGGATAAGGGGGCAAGAGACCCAGTACTTC
TRBJ1-1 | TRBV5-4 | . | . | CASSLRGKNTEAFF | TGTGCCAGCAGCTTAAGGGGCAAGAACACTGAAGCTTTCTTT
TRBJ2-7 | TRBV28 | TRBD2 | . | CASSLSPGTSGRGYEQYF | TGTGCCAGCAGTTTATCGCCCGGGACTAGCGGGAGGGGATACGAGCAGTACTTC
TRBJ2-1 | TRBV28 | TRBD1 | . | CASSLSGQGWNEQFF | TGTGCCAGCAGTTTATCGGGACAGGGGTGGAATGAGCAGTTCTTC
TRBJ1-3 | TRBV9 | . | . | CASSGTSSGNTIYF | TGTGCCAGCAGCGGAACGAGCTCTGGAAACACCATATATTTT
TRBJ1-2 | TRBV28 | . | few | CASSSPGGYYGYTF | TGTGCCAGCAGTTCTCCGGGGGGATACTATGGCTACACCTTC
TRBJ1-2 | TRBV7-9 | . | . | CASRGSGYGYTF | TGTGCTTCAAGGGGGTCAGGCTATGGCTACACCTTC
TRBJ2-7 | TRBV9 | TRBD1 | . | CASSGPLRGYEQYF | TGTGCCAGCAGCGGACCCCTCAGGGGGTACGAGCAGTACTTC
TRBJ2-1 | TRBV7-9 | . | . | CASSPRGAYNEQFF | TGTGCCAGCAGCCCCCGCGGGGCCTACAATGAGCAGTTCTTC
TRBJ2-7 | TRBV30 | . | . | CAWRVHLAYEQYF | TGTGCCTGGAGGGTCCACCTAGCCTACGAGCAGTACTTC
TRBJ2-2 | TRBV28 | . | few | CASGRDTGELFF | TGTGCTTCAGGGCGTGACACCGGGGAGCTGTTTTTT
TRBJ2-7 | TRBV7-9 | TRBD1 | . | CASSFGTGALSSYEQYF | TGTGCCAGCAGCTTCGGGACAGGGGCTCTTTCCTCCTACGAGCAGTACTTC
TRBJ2-1 | TRBV7-3 | TRBD2 | . | CASSPTSGSFSSYNEQFF | TGTGCCAGCAGCCCGACTAGCGGGAGTTTTTCCTCCTACAATGAGCAGTTCTTC
TRBJ2-1 | TRBV9 | TRBD2 | few | CASTRGLGGVNEQFF | TGTGCCAGCACCCGCGGACTCGGGGGGGTCAATGAGCAGTTCTTC
TRBJ1-5 | TRBV30 | TRBD1 | few | CAWSTGTGGGSNQPQHF | TGTGCCTGGAGTACTGGGACAGGGGGCGGGAGCAATCAGCCCCAGCATTTT
TRBJ2-7 | TRBV20-1 | . | few | CSARGAHEQYF | TGCAGTGCTAGAGGAGCCCACGAGCAGTACTTC
TRBJ2-7 | TRBV28 | TRBD1 | . | CASIVGTGYEQYF | TGTGCCAGCATTGTAGGGACAGGCTACGAGCAGTACTTC
TRBJ1-1 | TRBV9 | . | . | CASSDPAGLGTEAFF | TGTGCCAGCAGCGACCCCGCAGGGCTGGGCACTGAAGCTTTCTTT
TRBJ2-3 | TRBV25-1 | TRBD1 | once | CASSAGQNPSLDTQYF | TGTGCCAGCAGTGCGGGACAGAACCCCAGTCTGGATACGCAGTATTTT
TRBJ2-5 | TRBV6-6 | . | few | CASSYSRKETQYF | TGTGCCAGCAGTTACTCTAGAAAAGAGACCCAGTACTTC